The T cell receptor (beta chain) under discussion was sequenced for a study of glioma-infiltrating T cells after dendritic cell vaccination. Time point defined: after dendritic cell vaccination, including at tumor progression/relapse. V lost 3 bases and J lost 0; bases outside the gene matches: 6. The germline CDR1 and CDR2 sequences are SGHRS and YFSETQ. The CDR3 totals 16 residues. Amplification used 60 V beta primers and 13 J beta primers. Libraries were prepared by immunoSEQ multiplex PCR; TCRdb keeps only in-frame clonotypes and omits some of them. This repertoire shows 20,000 or so clones, approximately 89% found once; its top ten account for about 2.9%.

The chain has TRBV5-1 and TRBJ2-3, with 8 bases lining up with TRBD2. Sequencing was performed on blood, taken after dendritic cell vaccination. The sequence derives from a human donor with glioblastoma. CDR3 loop: CASSSGLAASTDTQYF. As DNA, the CDR3 is TGCGCCAGCAGCTCCGGACTAGCTGCGAGCACAGATACGCAGTATTTT.